A single sample is the source of the 19 T cell receptor beta chains below, sequenced in a study of blood T cell repertoires in COVID-19. Method: immunoSEQ multiplex PCR; TCRdb's copy keeps in-frame clones and lacks some. Of just over 250,000 clones in the sample, around nine tenths were seen once. The sequencing sample was made of peripheral blood. These TCRs come from a man in his forties who had recovered from COVID-19.

The chain employs TRBV19 and TRBJ1-5; no clear D gene. Trimming took 6 bases from V and 3 from J, leaving 21 bases between them. The CDR3 runs 17 residues. In germline, CDR1 is LNHDA, CDR2 SQIVND (reference sequence). This CDR3 reads CASSISPGSGSNQPQHF. DNA for the CDR3: TGTGCCAGTAGCATAAGTCCAGGTTCAGGATCCAATCAGCCCCAGCATTTT.

This chain links TRBV15 with TRBJ2-4; TRBD1 agrees at 9 bases. V was clipped by 8 bases and J by 8 bases; unmatched bases: 10. The CDR3 covers 14 residues. CDR1 is LNHNV, CDR2 YYDKDF, per germline (reference sequence). The chain's CDR3 is CATGAGTGMYIQYF. The DNA of the CDR3 is TGTGCCACCGGCGCCGGGACAGGGATGTACATTCAGTACTTC.

This clone was detected only once. The chain links TRBV19 to TRBJ1-2; 10 bases are a match to TRBD1. The CDR3 is made up of 13 amino acids. With 7 bases clipped from V and 4 bases from J, the junction kept 3 bases outside the gene matches. In germline, CDR1 is LNHDA, CDR2 SQIVND (reference sequence). The CDR3 DNA reads as TGTGCCAGTACTAGGACAGGGGGCTATGGCTACACCTTC. Its protein is CASTRTGGYGYTF.

This chain's CDR3 is CASSYWTIGSGELFF. The CDR3 bases are TGTGCCAGCAGTTACTGGACTATAGGTTCCGGGGAGCTGTTTTTT. V gene TRBV6-2 or TRBV6-3 combines with J gene TRBJ2-2; D possibly corresponds to TRBD2 (6 bases). Germline V gene data show CDR1 as MNHEY and CDR2 as SVGEGT. Trimming removed 1 base from V and 6 bases from J, with 12 bases in between. This CDR3 comprises 15 residues.

The chain's CDR3 is CASSFSGQLYNEQFF. The CDR3 DNA follows: TGTGCCAGCAGCTTTTCGGGACAGCTTTACAATGAGCAGTTCTTC. This rearrangement joins TRBV5-6 to TRBJ2-1; 7 bases align to TRBD1. CDR1 and CDR2 from the germline V gene are SGHDT and YYEEEE. The CDR3 runs to 15 residues. The junction had 6 bases not matched to a gene; V was cut back by 2 bases and J by 4 bases.

CDR3 protein: CASSQEAAFYGYTF. CDR3 DNA: TGTGCCAGCAGCCAAGAGGCCGCCTTCTATGGCTACACCTTC. This chain links TRBV3-1 (or the pseudogene TRBV3-2) with TRBJ1-2; D ambiguous. This CDR3 is built from 14 residues. Germline assignment: CDR1 LGHDT and CDR2 YNNKEL (reference sequence). The ends were cut back, 0 bases at V and 4 bases at J, with 9 bases in the middle.

Worth noting for this clone: Relative to the germline gene, one junction end is altered; a read error may explain this. The V call is TRBV6-5, the J call TRBJ2-7; a possible D gene is TRBD2 (6 bases). There are 12 residues in the CDR3. Germline V gene sequence: CDR1 MNHEY, CDR2 SVGAGI. Here the CDR3 DNA reads TGTGCCAGCAGGGAGGGCCCGGGACCGTTAGACTTC. Encoded protein: CASREGPGPLDF.

The chain combines TRBV2 with TRBJ2-7; perhaps TRBD2 as D (5 bases). V lost 8 bases to trimming and J lost 9 bases, with 17 bases between them. Per the germline V gene, CDR1 is SNHLY and CDR2 is FYNNEI. This CDR3 region has 12 residues. CDR3 in amino acids: CASSPEEVWQYF. The CDR3 coding sequence is TGTGCCAGCTCCCCCGAGGAGGTCTGGCAGTACTTC.

The V call is TRBV6-5, the J call TRBJ1-1; a weak D match, TRBD1 (5 bases). The length of the CDR3 is 15 residues. Germline-derived CDR1 and CDR2 are MNHEY and SVGAGI. V lost 2 bases and J 0 bases, leaving 10 bases between the germline ends. The CDR3 region has the DNA TGTGCCAGCAGTTACAACGGGGGAATGAACACTGAAGCTTTCTTT. Amino acids: CASSYNGGMNTEAFF.

The chain carries TRBV6-5 and TRBJ2-3; a weak D match, TRBD2 (6 bases). Germline-derived CDR1 and CDR2 are MNHEY and SVGAGI. The germline V and J ends were trimmed by 5 bases and 6 bases, with 18 bases remaining between them. There are 15 residues in the CDR3. DNA of the CDR3: TGTGCCAGCAGTCGGACGGGACTCCCCCCGGATACGCAGTATTTT. Protein sequence: CASSRTGLPPDTQYF.

This clone was counted many times. This sequence joins TRBV15 and TRBJ1-4, with 7 bases lining up with TRBD1. Germline lookup yields CDR1 LNHNV and CDR2 YYDKDF (reference sequence). This CDR3 spans 15 amino acids. The V gene end was trimmed by 0 bases and the J gene end by 5 bases; junction bases not matched to a gene: 3. In DNA form, the CDR3 reads TGTGCCACCAGCAGAGAGAGGACAGGAAATGAAAAACTGTTTTTT. Its translation is CATSRERTGNEKLFF.

The V gene is TRBV5-6, the J gene TRBJ2-4, with 7 bases fitting TRBD2. The CDR3 sequence is 16 residues long. With 4 bases clipped from V and 3 bases from J, the junction kept 10 bases outside the gene matches. CDR1 is SGHDT and CDR2 is YYEEEE in the germline V gene. CDR3 bases: TGTGCCAGCAGCCTTTCTCAACTAGCGATCAAAAACATTCAGTACTTC. Protein product: CASSLSQLAIKNIQYF.

The chain joins TRBV27 to TRBJ2-2; D remains ambiguous. V lost 5 bases and J 1 base, leaving 14 bases between the germline ends. The germline gives CDR1 MNHEY, CDR2 SMNVEV (reference sequence). This CDR3 has 16 amino acids. The CDR3 nucleotides are TGTGCCAGCAGTGTGCTCCTTGGCAGGAACACCGGGGAGCTGTTTTTT. Its protein product is CASSVLLGRNTGELFF.

V is TRBV3-1 (or the pseudogene TRBV3-2) and J is TRBJ1-2; D is undetermined. The CDR3 runs 13 residues. V was cut by 0 bases and J by 5 bases, with 7 bases left in between. Germline V gene lookup returns CDR1 LGHDT and CDR2 YNNKEL (reference sequence). The CDR3 protein is CASSQERGYGYTF. The CDR3 DNA follows: TGTGCCAGCAGCCAAGAACGAGGATATGGCTACACCTTC.

The chain couples TRBV6-2 or TRBV6-3 to TRBJ2-7, with 8 bases that match TRBD2. Germline V gene sequence: CDR1 MNHEY, CDR2 SVGEGT. This CDR3 has 15 residues. The J segment lost 4 bases and the V segment lost 5 bases, leaving 10 bases of the junction unmatched. CDR3 nucleotides: TGTGCCAGCAGTCCCGCTGCGGGAGGCACTTACGAGCAGTACTTC. Translation: CASSPAAGGTYEQYF.

The genes are TRBV5-1 and TRBJ1-5; weak D call: TRBD1 (5 bases). With 4 bases removed from V and 12 bases from J, the gap between germline ends came to 23 bases. CDR1 SGHRS and CDR2 YFSETQ come from the germline V gene. The CDR3 sequence is 15 residues long. The CDR3 DNA follows: TGCGCCAGCAGCCCAACCGGGGGAGGGTCCTACGTCCAGCATTTT. It encodes CASSPTGGGSYVQHF.

The chain employs TRBV5-1 and TRBJ2-2, with 9 bases that match TRBD2. Germline CDR1 SGHRS, CDR2 YFSETQ. V was pared by 0 bases and J by 7 bases, with 7 bases of the junction left unmatched. The CDR3 has 16 residues. The CDR3 bases are TGCGCCAGCAGCTTGGCCGGCGGGAGGGCCATCGGGGAGCTGTTTTTT. Protein: CASSLAGGRAIGELFF.

V is TRBV10-3 and J is TRBJ1-3; D not certain. Germline CDR1 and CDR2: ENHRY and SYGVKD. V was shortened by 8 bases and J by 0 bases, with 17 bases between the two germline ends. This CDR3 is built from 16 residues. The CDR3 is CAIQKGLRGSGNTIYF. The CDR3 region has the DNA TGTGCCATCCAGAAGGGATTACGGGGCTCTGGAAACACCATATATTTT.

This clone was counted a few times. The chain has TRBV5-6 and TRBJ2-2; 8 bases line up with TRBD2. V lost 6 bases to trimming and J lost 2 bases; unmatched junction nucleotides: 9. Germline V gene sequence: CDR1 SGHDT, CDR2 YYEEEE. The CDR3 is 16 amino acids. Here the CDR3 reads CASTGRGGPNTGELFF. CDR3 in DNA: TGTGCCAGCACCGGGAGGGGCGGACCAAACACCGGGGAGCTGTTTTTT.